This T cell receptor (beta chain) was captured by sequencing in a study of OX40 agonist ivuxolimab in advanced cancers. Overall study findings and caveats: With doses of 0.1 to 3.0 mg/kg, CD4+ and CD8+ blood T cells had undergone clonal expansion by week 6. CD8+ T cells were the subset that, on average, had more expanded clones than CD4+.

Trimming pared 6 bases from V and 3 bases from J, leaving 14 bases between. Germline V gene data show CDR1 as MDHEN and CDR2 as SYDVKM. This CDR3 region has 14 residues. Exclusion of a patient followed from autoimmune disease history or systemic immunosuppression. Notes on this clone: The antigen remains unidentified.

The assay was immunoSEQ multiplex PCR, and TCRdb's table has in-frame clones only and misses some. Among roughly 90,000 clones listed, 70% to 90% were seen once. This receptor was taken from an adult with an advanced solid tumor such as melanoma, head and neck, liver or kidney cancer. The sample here was CD4+ or CD8+ T cells sorted from blood, taken in a trial of the OX40 agonist ivuxolimab. The J gene is TRBJ1-2, the V gene TRBV28, with D hard to call. CDR3 sequence: CASSPRTQYYGYTF. For the CDR3, the DNA is TGTGCCAGCAGCCCTCGGACTCAGTACTATGGCTACACCTTC.